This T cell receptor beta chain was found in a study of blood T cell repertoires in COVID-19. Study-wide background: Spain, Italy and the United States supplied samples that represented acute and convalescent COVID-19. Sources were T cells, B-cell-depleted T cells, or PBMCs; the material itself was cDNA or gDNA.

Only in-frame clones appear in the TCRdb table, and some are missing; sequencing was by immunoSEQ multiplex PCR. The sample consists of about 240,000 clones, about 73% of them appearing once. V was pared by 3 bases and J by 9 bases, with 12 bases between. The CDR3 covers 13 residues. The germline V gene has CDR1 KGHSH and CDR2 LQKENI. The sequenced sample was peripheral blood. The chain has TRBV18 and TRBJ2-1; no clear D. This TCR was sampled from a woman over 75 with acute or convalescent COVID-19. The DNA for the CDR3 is TGTGCCAGCTCACCTAGAAACTACGGTGAGCAGTTCTTC. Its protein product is CASSPRNYGEQFF.